This T cell receptor beta chain was identified in a study of spatial heterogeneity in lung cancer. The overall study: Available follow-up PBMC samples, collected a median of about 2 years post-resection, were sequenced. Study findings and constraints: Resection blood, more than follow-up blood, showed ubiquitous expanded tumor TCRs.

The sample's time point: blood at routine non-recurrence follow-up after resection. Unsorted whole RNA samples from tumor, nontumor lung or frozen PBMC were sequenced. Carried by each TCR cDNA molecule was a unique molecular identifier. TCRdb recomputed calls from the 5' RACE reads with MiXCR, one row per CDR3 protein. The table shows 95,000 to 120,000 distinct CDR3 sequences, with 10% to 11% occurring only once. Germline V gives CDR1 MNHEY, CDR2 SVGAGI. The CDR3 totals 11 residues. V lost 2 bases and J 14 bases, leaving 10 bases between the germline ends. On this clonotype itself: Antigen specificity is unknown.

The gene calls are TRBV6-5 and TRBJ2-4; perhaps TRBD2 as D (6 bases). Sequenced material: PBMCs, taken at follow-up. This TCR came from a female donor with early-stage non-small cell lung cancer. In DNA form, the CDR3 reads TGTGCCAGCAGTTACGGAGGGTCTGAGTACTTC. Its translation: CASSYGGSEYF.